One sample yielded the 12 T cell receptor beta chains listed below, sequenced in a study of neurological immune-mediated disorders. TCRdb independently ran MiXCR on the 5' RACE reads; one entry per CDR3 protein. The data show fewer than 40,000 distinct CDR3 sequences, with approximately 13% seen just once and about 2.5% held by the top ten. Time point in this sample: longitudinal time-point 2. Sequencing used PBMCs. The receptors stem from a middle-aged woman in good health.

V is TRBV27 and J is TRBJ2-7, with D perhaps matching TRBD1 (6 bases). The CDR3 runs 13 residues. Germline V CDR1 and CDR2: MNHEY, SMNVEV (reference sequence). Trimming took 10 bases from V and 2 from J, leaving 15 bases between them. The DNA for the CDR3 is TGTGCCAACAGCCTAGGGGACACCTACGAGCAGTACTTC. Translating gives CANSLGDTYEQYF.

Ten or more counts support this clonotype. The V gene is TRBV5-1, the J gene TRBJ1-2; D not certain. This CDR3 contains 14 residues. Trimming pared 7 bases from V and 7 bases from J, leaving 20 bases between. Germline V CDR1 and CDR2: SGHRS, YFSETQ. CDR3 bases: TGCGCCAGCCTAAAGGACTCCGAGACAAGTGGCTACACCTTC. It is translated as CASLKDSETSGYTF.

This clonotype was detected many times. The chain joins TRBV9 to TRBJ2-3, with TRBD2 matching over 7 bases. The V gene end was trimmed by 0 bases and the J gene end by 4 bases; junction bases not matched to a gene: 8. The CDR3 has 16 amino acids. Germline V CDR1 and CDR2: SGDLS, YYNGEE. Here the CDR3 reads CASSVVGGGIPDTQYF. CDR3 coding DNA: TGTGCCAGCAGCGTAGTTGGGGGGGGTATCCCAGATACGCAGTATTTT.

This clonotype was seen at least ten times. DNA of the CDR3: TGTGCCAGCTCACCAACCACCCTTGGAAATGAGCAGTTCTTC. Its protein is CASSPTTLGNEQFF. The rearrangement joins TRBV18 to TRBJ2-1, with D uncertain. This CDR3 region has 14 residues. In germline, CDR1 is KGHSH, CDR2 LQKENI. V gave up 2 bases and J gave up 7 bases, with 12 bases separating them.

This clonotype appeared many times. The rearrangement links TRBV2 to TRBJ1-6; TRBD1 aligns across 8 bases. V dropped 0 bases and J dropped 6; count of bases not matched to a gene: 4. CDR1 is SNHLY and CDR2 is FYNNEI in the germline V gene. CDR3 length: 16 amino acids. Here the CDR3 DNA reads TGTGCCAGCAGTGAAGCAGGGGGACAGGCTAATTCACCCCTCCACTTT. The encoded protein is CASSEAGGQANSPLHF.

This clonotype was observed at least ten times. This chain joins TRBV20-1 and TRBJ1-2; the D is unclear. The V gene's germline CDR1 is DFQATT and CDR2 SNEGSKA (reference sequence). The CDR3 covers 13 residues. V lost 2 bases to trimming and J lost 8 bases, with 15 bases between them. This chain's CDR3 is CSARFRPDGGYTF. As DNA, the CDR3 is TGCAGTGCTAGATTCAGGCCCGACGGAGGCTACACCTTC.

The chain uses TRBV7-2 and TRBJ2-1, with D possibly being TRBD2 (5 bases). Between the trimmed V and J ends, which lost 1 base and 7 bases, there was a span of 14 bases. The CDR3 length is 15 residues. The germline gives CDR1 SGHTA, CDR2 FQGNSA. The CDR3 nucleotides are TGTGCCAGCAGCTTAGGGGAGACGGTCGGTAATGAGCAGTTCTTC. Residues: CASSLGETVGNEQFF.

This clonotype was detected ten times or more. The CDR3 DNA reads TGCAGCGTTGCGTCGGGGTCGGGACAGCCCCAGCATTTT. Amino acids: CSVASGSGQPQHF. The rearrangement uses TRBV29-1 and TRBJ1-5; no clear D. The CDR3 contains 13 residues. Germline-derived CDR1 and CDR2 are SQVTM and ANQGSEA. V gave up 4 bases and J gave up 7 bases, with 14 bases separating them.

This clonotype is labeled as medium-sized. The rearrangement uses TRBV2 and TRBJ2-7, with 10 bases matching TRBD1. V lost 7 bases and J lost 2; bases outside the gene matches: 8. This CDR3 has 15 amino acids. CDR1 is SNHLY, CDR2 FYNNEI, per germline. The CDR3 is CASNPPGQGPYEQYF. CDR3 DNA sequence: TGTGCCAGCAACCCCCCGGGACAGGGGCCCTACGAGCAGTACTTC.

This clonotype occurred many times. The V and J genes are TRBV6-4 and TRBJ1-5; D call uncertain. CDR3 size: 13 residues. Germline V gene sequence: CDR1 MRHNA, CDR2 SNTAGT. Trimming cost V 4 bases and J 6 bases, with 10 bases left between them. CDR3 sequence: CASSVLSGQPQHF. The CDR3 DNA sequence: TGTGCCAGCAGTGTCTTGTCTGGTCAGCCCCAGCATTTT.

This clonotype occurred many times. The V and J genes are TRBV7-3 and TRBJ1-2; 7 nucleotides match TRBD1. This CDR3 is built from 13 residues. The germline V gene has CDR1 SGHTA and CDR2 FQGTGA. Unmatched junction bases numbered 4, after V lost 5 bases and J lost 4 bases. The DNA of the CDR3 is TGTGCCAGCAGCCGGGACAGCGGCTATGGCTACACCTTC. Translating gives CASSRDSGYGYTF.

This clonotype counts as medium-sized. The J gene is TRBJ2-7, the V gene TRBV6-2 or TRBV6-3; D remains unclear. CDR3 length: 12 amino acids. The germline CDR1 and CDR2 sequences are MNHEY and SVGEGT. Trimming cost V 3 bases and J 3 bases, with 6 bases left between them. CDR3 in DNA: TGTGCCAGCAGTTATCCTCTCTACGAGCAGTACTTC. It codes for CASSYPLYEQYF.